This TCR beta chain came from a study of early T cells in non-severe SARS-CoV-2 infection. This CDR3 has 16 amino acids. CDR1 and CDR2 from the germline V gene are MRHNA and SNTAGT. V lost 7 bases to trimming and J lost 0 bases, with 18 bases between them. TCRdb re-called the 5' RACE reads through MiXCR, storing one row per CDR3 protein. Of around 30,000 distinct CDR3 sequences listed, about 5.3% are singletons. This clonotype was observed at least ten times. Sequencing was done on a sample of whole blood. The receptor's source is an adult who was a healthcare worker with PCR-confirmed SARS-CoV-2 infection or an uninfected control (not recorded which). The rearrangement links TRBV6-4 to TRBJ1-1; D might be TRBD1 (5 bases). Here the CDR3 reads CASTAPQGRLNTEAFF. Here the CDR3 DNA reads TGTGCCAGCACCGCACCCCAGGGACGGCTGAACACTGAAGCTTTCTTT.